The sequence of this T cell receptor (beta chain) was determined in a study of blood T cell repertoires in COVID-19. Participants were aged about 18 to 100 years from approximately 25 US areas. Clinical history as reported by participants underpinned cohort assignment. The CDR3 extends over 15 amino acids. CDR1 is MGHDK and CDR2 is SYGVNS in the germline V gene. With 2 bases clipped from V and 2 bases from J, the junction kept 3 bases outside the gene matches. Data came from immunoSEQ multiplex PCR; TCRdb stores just in-frame clones and leaves some out. Of 400,000 or so clones listed, over 75% were seen once; the top ten hold approximately 1.2%.

The specimen was PBMCs or T cells enriched from blood (not recorded which). The rearrangement uses TRBV25-1 and TRBJ2-3; 8 bases match TRBD2. This clonotype was sampled from a man aged 25-45 years who had recovered from COVID-19. The CDR3, as DNA: TGTGCCAGCAGTGAACTAGCGGGCTCCACAGATACGCAGTATTTT. Residues: CASSELAGSTDTQYF.